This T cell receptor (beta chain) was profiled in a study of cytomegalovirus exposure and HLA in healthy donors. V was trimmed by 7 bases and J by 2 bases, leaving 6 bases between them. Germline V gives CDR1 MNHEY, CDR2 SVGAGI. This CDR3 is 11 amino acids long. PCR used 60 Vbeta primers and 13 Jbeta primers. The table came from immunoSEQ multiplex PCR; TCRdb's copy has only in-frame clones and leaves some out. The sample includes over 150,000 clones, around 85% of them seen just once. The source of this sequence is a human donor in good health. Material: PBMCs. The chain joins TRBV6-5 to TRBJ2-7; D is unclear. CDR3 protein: CASTPTYEQYF. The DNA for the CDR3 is TGTGCCAGCACCCCCACCTACGAGCAGTACTTC.